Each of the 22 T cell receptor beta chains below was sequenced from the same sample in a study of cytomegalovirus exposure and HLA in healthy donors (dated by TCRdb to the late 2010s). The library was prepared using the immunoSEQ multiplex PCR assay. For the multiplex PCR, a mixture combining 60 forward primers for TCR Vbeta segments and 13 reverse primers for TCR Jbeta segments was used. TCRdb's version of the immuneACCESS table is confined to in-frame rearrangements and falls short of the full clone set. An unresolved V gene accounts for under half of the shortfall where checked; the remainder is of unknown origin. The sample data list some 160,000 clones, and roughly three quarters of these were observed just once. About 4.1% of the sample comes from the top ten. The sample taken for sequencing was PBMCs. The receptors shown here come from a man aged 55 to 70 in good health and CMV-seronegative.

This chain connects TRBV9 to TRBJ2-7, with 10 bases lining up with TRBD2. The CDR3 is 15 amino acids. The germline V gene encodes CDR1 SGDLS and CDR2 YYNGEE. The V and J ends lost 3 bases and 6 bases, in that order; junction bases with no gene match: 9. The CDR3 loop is CASSALAGVSSEQYF. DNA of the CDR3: TGTGCCAGCAGCGCCCTAGCGGGAGTCTCCAGCGAGCAGTACTTC.

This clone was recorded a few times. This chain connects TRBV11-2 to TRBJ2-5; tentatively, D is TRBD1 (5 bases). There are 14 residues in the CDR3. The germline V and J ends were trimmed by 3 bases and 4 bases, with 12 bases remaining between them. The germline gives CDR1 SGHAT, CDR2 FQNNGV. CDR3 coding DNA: TGTGCCAGCAGCTTTGATGGGGCGTCAGAGACCCAGTACTTC. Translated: CASSFDGASETQYF.

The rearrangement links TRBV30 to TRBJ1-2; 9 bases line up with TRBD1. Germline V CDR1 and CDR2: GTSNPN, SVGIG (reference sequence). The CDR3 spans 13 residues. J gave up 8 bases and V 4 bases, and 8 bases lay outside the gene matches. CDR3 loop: CAWTGTGIWGYTF. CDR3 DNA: TGTGCCTGGACCGGGACAGGGATATGGGGCTACACCTTC.

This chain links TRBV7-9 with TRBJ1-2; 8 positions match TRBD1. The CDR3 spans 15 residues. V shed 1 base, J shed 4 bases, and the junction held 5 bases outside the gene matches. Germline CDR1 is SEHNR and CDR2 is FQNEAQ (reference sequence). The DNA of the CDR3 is TGTGCCAGCAGCTTAGGGGCAGGGGGCCTCTATGGCTACACCTTC. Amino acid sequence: CASSLGAGGLYGYTF.

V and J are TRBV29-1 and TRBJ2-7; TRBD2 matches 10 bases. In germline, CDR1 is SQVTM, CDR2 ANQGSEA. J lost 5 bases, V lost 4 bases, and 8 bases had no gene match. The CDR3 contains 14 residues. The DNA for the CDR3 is TGCAGCGTTGGGCTAGCGGGAGTCAGCGACGAGCAGTACTTC. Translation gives CSVGLAGVSDEQYF.

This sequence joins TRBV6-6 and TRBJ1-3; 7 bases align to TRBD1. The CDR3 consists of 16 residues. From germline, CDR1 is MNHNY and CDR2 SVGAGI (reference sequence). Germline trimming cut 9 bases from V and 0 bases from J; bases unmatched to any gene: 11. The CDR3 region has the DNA TGTGCCAGTATCCGGGACAGTGCGCACTCTGGAAACACCATATATTTT. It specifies CASIRDSAHSGNTIYF.

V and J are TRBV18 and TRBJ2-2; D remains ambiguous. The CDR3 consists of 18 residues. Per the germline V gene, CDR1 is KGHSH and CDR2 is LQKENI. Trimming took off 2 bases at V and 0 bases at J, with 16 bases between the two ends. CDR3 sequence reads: CASSPEAQLAANTGELFF. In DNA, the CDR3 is TGTGCCAGCTCACCAGAGGCCCAGTTGGCCGCGAACACCGGGGAGCTGTTTTTT.

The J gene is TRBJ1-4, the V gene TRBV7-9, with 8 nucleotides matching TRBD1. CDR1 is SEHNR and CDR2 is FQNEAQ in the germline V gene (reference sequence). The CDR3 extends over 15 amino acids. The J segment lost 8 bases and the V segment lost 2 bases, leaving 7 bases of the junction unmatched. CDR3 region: CASSLLSQGGEKLFF. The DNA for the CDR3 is TGTGCCAGCAGCTTATTATCACAGGGGGGAGAAAAACTGTTTTTT.

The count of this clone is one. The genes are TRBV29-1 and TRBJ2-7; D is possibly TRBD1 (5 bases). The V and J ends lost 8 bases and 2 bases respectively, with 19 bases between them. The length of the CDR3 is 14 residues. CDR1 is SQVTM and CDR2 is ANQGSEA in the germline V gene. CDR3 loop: CSTALTAGTYEQYF. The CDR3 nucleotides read TGCAGCACTGCTCTGACAGCTGGTACCTACGAGCAGTACTTC.

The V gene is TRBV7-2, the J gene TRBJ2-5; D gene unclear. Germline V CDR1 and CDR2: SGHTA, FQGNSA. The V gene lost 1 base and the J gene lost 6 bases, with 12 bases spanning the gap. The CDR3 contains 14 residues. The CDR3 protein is CASSLEYSHQTQYF. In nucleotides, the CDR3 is TGTGCCAGCAGCTTAGAGTACTCTCACCAGACCCAGTACTTC.

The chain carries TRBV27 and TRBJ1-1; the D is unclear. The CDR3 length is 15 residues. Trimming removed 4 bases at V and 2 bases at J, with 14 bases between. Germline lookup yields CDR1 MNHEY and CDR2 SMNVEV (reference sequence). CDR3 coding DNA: TGTGCCAGCAGTTGGGAGAGGACTGGTAACACTGAAGCTTTCTTT. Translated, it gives CASSWERTGNTEAFF.

In DNA, the CDR3 is TGTGCCAGCAGTGGAACTAGCGAGCCTTTCGAGCAGTACTTC. Protein sequence: CASSGTSEPFEQYF. The chain has TRBV25-1 and TRBJ2-7; 7 bases match TRBD2. Trimming removed 4 bases from V and 6 bases from J; junction bases left unmatched: 9. The CDR3 has 14 amino acids. Germline V gene data show CDR1 as MGHDK and CDR2 as SYGVNS.

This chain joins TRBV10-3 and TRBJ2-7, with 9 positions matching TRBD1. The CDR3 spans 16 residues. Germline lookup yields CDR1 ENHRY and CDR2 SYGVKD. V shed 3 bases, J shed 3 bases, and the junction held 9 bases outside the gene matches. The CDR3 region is CAISDDDRDRDYEQYF. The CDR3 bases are TGTGCCATCAGTGACGACGACCGGGACAGGGACTACGAGCAGTACTTC.

The CDR3 DNA reads TGTGCCAGCAGAAGGTGGGGCGGTAGCTCCTACAATGAGCAGTTCTTC. This codes for CASRRWGGSSYNEQFF. The V and J genes are TRBV28 and TRBJ2-1, with a tentative D call TRBD1 (5 bases). The CDR3 is 16 amino acids. Trimming removed 6 bases at V and 0 bases at J, with 15 bases between. Germline CDR1 reads MDHEN; CDR2 reads SYDVKM. The full variable domain, rest sourced from reference TRBV28 and TRBJ2-1, is DVKVTQSSRYLVKRTGEKVFLECVQDMDHENMFWYRQDPGLGLRLIYFSYDVKMKEKGDIPEGYSVSREKKERFSLILESASTNQTSMYLCASRRWGGSSYNEQFFGPGTRLTVL.

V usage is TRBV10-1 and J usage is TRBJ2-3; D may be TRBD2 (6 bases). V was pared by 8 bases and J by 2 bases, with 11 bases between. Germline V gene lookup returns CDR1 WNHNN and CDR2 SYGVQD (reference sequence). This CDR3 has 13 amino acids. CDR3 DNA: TGCGCCAGCGGGACTTCTTACACAGATACGCAGTATTTT. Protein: CASGTSYTDTQYF.

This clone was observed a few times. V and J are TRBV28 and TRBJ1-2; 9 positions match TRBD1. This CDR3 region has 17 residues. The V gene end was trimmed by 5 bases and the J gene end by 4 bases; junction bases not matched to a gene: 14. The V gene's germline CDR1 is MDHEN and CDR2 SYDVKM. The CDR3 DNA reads TGTGCCAGCAGTCCAGGGACAGGGTGGAAAGGTAGCTATGGCTACACCTTC. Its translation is CASSPGTGWKGSYGYTF.

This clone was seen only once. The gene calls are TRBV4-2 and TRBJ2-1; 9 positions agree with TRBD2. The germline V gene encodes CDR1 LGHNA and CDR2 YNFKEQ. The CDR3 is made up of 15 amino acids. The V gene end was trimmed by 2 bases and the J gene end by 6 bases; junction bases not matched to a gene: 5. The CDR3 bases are TGTGCCAGCAGCCAAACCAGCGGGAGGATCAATGAGCAGTTCTTC. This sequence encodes CASSQTSGRINEQFF.

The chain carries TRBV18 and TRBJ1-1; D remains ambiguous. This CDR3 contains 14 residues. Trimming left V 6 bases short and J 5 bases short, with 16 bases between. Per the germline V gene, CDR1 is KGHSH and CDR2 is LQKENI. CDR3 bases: TGTGCCAGCTCCCTCTCGAGGGATGCGACTGAAGCTTTCTTT. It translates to CASSLSRDATEAFF.

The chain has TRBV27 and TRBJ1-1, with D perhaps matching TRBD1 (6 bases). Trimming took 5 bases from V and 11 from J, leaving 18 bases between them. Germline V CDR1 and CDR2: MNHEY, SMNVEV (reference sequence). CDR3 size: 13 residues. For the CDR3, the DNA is TGTGCCAGCAGTCGTCGGGACACAGGTTTGGCTTTCTTT. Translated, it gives CASSRRDTGLAFF.

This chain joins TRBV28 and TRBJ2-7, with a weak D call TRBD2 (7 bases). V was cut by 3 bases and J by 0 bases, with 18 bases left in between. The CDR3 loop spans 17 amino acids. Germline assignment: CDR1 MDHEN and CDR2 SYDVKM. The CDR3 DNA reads TGTGCCAGCAGTTTCCTCTCGGGGGGCCTTAGCTCCTACGAGCAGTACTTC. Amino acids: CASSFLSGGLSSYEQYF.

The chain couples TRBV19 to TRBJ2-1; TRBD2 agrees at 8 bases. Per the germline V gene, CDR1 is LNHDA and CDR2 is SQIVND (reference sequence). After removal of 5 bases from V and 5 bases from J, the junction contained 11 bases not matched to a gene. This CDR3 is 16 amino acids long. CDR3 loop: CASSPLGTRDDNEQFF. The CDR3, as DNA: TGTGCCAGTAGTCCCTTAGGGACTAGGGACGACAATGAGCAGTTCTTC.

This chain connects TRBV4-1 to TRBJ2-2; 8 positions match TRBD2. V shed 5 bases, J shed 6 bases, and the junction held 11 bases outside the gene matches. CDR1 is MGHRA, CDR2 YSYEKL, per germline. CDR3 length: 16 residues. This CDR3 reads CASSSGLAEGAGELFF. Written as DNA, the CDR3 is TGCGCCAGCAGCTCCGGACTAGCCGAAGGGGCCGGGGAGCTGTTTTTT.